Listed below are T cell receptor beta chains from one sample, sequenced in a study of T cell responses to AZD1222 COVID-19 vaccine. Sequencing was performed with immunoSEQ multiplex PCR; in TCRdb, only in-frame clones are kept and a portion is missing. The table includes around 140,000 clones, approximately 94% detected once. This material consisted of peripheral blood, taken on day 0 of AZD1222 vaccination. The receptors here all came from an adult in good health. Both conserved end residues are part of each CDR3. D genes are given only for firm matches. Clone sizes are given selectively: once, few, many, or a class where the clone is expanded.

TRBD1,once,TRBJ1-2,TRBV4-1,CASSPNRGPHGYTF,TGCGCCAGCAGCCCAAACAGGGGGCCACATGGCTACACCTTC
TRBD1,NA,TRBJ1-2,TRBV27,CLDRGHGGYTF,TGTTTGGACAGGGGGCACGGTGGCTACACCTTC
TRBD1,NA,TRBJ2-7,TRBV27,CASSTDRGLNEQYF,TGTGCCAGCAGTACCGACAGGGGGCTGAACGAGCAGTACTTC
TRBD1,NA,TRBJ2-5,TRBV6-2/TRBV6-3,CASSFRDRVPRNGTQYF,TGTGCCAGCAGTTTCCGGGACAGGGTTCCGAGGAATGGGACCCAGTACTTC
NA,NA,TRBJ2-2,TRBV5-1,CASSFSRTINTGELFF,TGCGCCAGCAGCTTTAGCAGGACCATCAACACCGGGGAGCTGTTTTTT
NA,NA,TRBJ1-1,TRBV5-1,CASSWGSLMNTEAFF,TGCGCCAGCAGCTGGGGCTCCCTCATGAACACTGAAGCTTTCTTT
TRBD2,NA,TRBJ2-3,TRBV25-1,CASSKAGSTDTQYF,TGTGCCAGCAGTAAAGCGGGAAGCACAGATACGCAGTATTTT
NA,NA,TRBJ1-5,TRBV6-2/TRBV6-3,CASSYGVRQFQPQHF,TGTGCCAGCAGTTACGGGGTCCGTCAGTTCCAGCCCCAGCATTTT
NA,NA,TRBJ1-5,TRBV4-1,CASSLVTGLEQPQHF,TGCGCCAGCAGCCTAGTAACGGGGTTGGAGCAGCCCCAGCATTTT
TRBD2,NA,TRBJ2-7,TRBV30,CAWSATSGAYEQYF,TGTGCCTGGAGTGCGACTAGCGGTGCCTACGAGCAGTACTTC
TRBD1,NA,TRBJ1-2,TRBV5-1,CASSPGQENYGYTF,TGCGCCAGCAGCCCTGGACAGGAGAACTATGGCTACACCTTC
TRBD2,NA,TRBJ2-1,TRBV13,CASSLLAGGINEQFF,TGTGCCAGCAGCTTATTAGCGGGGGGAATCAATGAGCAGTTCTTC
TRBD2,NA,TRBJ2-7,TRBV7-2,CASSSTSGYEQYF,TGTGCCAGCAGCTCGACTAGCGGGTACGAGCAGTACTTC
NA,NA,TRBJ1-2,TRBV3-1/TRBV3-2,CASATGSYGYTF,TGTGCCAGCGCCACAGGGTCCTATGGCTACACCTTC
TRBD1,NA,TRBJ2-6,TRBV7-9,CASQGQGAPGANVLTF,TGTGCCAGCCAAGGGCAGGGGGCCCCTGGGGCCAACGTCCTGACTTTC
NA,NA,TRBJ2-2,TRBV6-6,CASSFGTAPNTGELFF,TGTGCCAGCAGTTTTGGGACGGCCCCGAACACCGGGGAGCTGTTTTTT
TRBD1,NA,TRBJ1-4,TRBV11-2,CASSSRSGGDEKLFF,TGTGCCAGCAGCAGCCGGTCAGGGGGAGATGAAAAACTGTTTTTT
NA,NA,TRBJ2-2,TRBV5-1,CASSPAPPVTGELFF,TGCGCCAGCAGCCCCGCCCCGCCGGTCACCGGGGAGCTGTTTTTT
NA,NA,TRBJ1-2,TRBV11-2,CASSLDHGGYGYTF,TGTGCCAGCAGCTTAGACCACGGGGGGTATGGCTACACCTTC
TRBD1,NA,TRBJ2-7,TRBV18,CASSPGTEDYEQYF,TGTGCCAGCTCACCTGGGACAGAAGACTACGAGCAGTACTTC
TRBD1,NA,TRBJ1-5,TRBV3-1/TRBV3-2,CASSQDPGGRGPQHF,TGTGCCAGCAGCCAAGACCCAGGGGGACGGGGGCCCCAGCATTTT
NA,once,TRBJ2-1,TRBV7-9,CASSLAWGTSGSYNEQFF,TGTGCCAGCAGCTTAGCATGGGGGACATCGGGCTCCTACAATGAGCAGTTCTTC
NA,NA,TRBJ1-1,TRBV27,CASSHLGQSTEAFF,TGTGCCAGCAGCCATCTGGGGCAGAGCACTGAAGCTTTCTTT
TRBD1,NA,TRBJ1-2,TRBV7-9,CASSLAADRGPGYTF,TGTGCCAGCAGCTTAGCGGCGGACAGGGGGCCTGGCTACACCTTC
TRBD2,NA,TRBJ2-3,TRBV7-3,CASSLRGGPTDTQYF,TGTGCCAGCAGCTTACGGGGAGGGCCGACAGATACGCAGTATTTT
TRBD1,NA,TRBJ2-2,TRBV12-3/TRBV12-4,CASKGTDSGELFF,TGTGCCAGCAAAGGGACAGACTCAGGGGAGCTGTTTTTT
TRBD1,NA,TRBJ1-1,TRBV12-3/TRBV12-4,CASSPRQGEAFF,TGTGCCAGCAGTCCGCGACAGGGTGAAGCTTTCTTT
NA,NA,TRBJ2-7,TRBV6-5,CASSPGAVGAYEQYF,TGTGCCAGCAGTCCCGGGGCAGTGGGGGCCTACGAGCAGTACTTC
NA,NA,TRBJ2-5,TRBV24-1,CATSDSRLPQETQYF,TGTGCCACCAGTGACAGCAGACTGCCCCAAGAGACCCAGTACTTC
NA,NA,TRBJ1-1,TRBV6-1,CASSEVVSSEAFF,TGTGCCAGCAGTGAAGTCGTGAGTTCTGAAGCTTTCTTT
NA,NA,TRBJ1-4,TRBV19,CASSTSGGPTNEKLFF,TGTGCCAGTAGTACCTCCGGGGGGCCCACTAATGAAAAACTGTTTTTT
TRBD1,NA,TRBJ1-1,TRBV7-9,CASSPGQGARDTEAFF,TGTGCCAGCAGCCCGGGACAGGGGGCCCGGGACACTGAAGCTTTCTTT
NA,NA,TRBJ2-3,TRBV7-8,CASSLAGRTHTQYF,TGTGCCAGCAGCTTAGCGGGACGCACCCATACGCAGTATTTT
NA,NA,TRBJ1-3,TRBV28,CASSLADLTGNTIYF,TGTGCCAGCAGTTTAGCAGATTTGACTGGAAACACCATATATTTT
NA,NA,TRBJ2-7,TRBV29-1,CSFRVSHEQYF,TGCAGCTTCAGGGTATCCCACGAGCAGTACTTC
TRBD1,NA,TRBJ1-6,TRBV19,CASSWGQENSPLHF,TGTGCCAGTAGTTGGGGACAGGAAAATTCACCCCTCCACTTT
NA,NA,TRBJ1-1,TRBV5-8,CASSLPRSGSTEAFF,TGTGCCAGCAGCTTACCTAGATCGGGGAGCACTGAAGCTTTCTTT